One sample yielded the 14 T cell receptor beta chains listed below, sequenced in a study of siplizumab effects on memory and regulatory T cells. Assay used: immunoSEQ multiplex PCR; TCRdb lists only in-frame clones, some missing. The data hold over 60,000 clones, with roughly nine tenths observed a single time. Source material: CD8+ T cells sorted from blood. The origin of the receptors is a human donor in good health.

The CDR3, as DNA: TGTGCCAGCAGTTCCCTAGGACGGGATAATCAGCCCCAGCATTTT. As protein: CASSSLGRDNQPQHF. V is TRBV27 and J is TRBJ1-5; D gene unclear. Per germline, CDR1 MNHEY and CDR2 SMNVEV (reference sequence). Trimming pared 4 bases from V and 4 bases from J, leaving 14 bases between. The CDR3 consists of 15 residues.

The chain has TRBV7-9 and TRBJ2-7; D is unclear. The length of the CDR3 is 11 residues. Per germline, CDR1 SEHNR and CDR2 FQNEAQ (reference sequence). V was cut by 5 bases and J by 1 base, with 3 bases left in between. The CDR3 bases are TGTGCCAGCAGCACTTCCTACGAGCAGTACTTC. Residues: CASSTSYEQYF. The variable domain in full, with the rest retrieved from reference TRBV7-9 and TRBJ2-7, is DTGVSQNPRHKITKRGQNVTFRCDPISEHNRLYWYRQTLGQGPEFLTYFQNEAQLEKSRLLSDRFSAERPKGSFSTLEIQRTEQGDSAMYLCASSTSYEQYFGPGTRLTVT.

The CDR3 sequence is CASTGSGGAYNEQFF. The CDR3 coding sequence is TGTGCCAGCACGGGTAGCGGGGGGGCTTACAATGAGCAGTTCTTC. The rearrangement uses TRBV27 and TRBJ2-1, with 11 nucleotides matching TRBD2. J was trimmed by 4 bases and V by 7 bases; bases with no gene match: 6. This CDR3 has 15 residues. The germline CDR1 and CDR2 sequences are MNHEY and SMNVEV (reference sequence).

The chain combines TRBV10-3 with TRBJ2-5, with D tentatively TRBD2 (6 bases). The ends were cut back, 0 bases at V and 5 bases at J, with 16 bases in the middle. CDR1 and CDR2 from the germline V gene are ENHRY and SYGVKD. This CDR3 contains 16 residues. The CDR3 protein is CAISESLGLASETQYF. CDR3 bases: TGTGCCATCAGTGAGTCTTTAGGGCTAGCGAGTGAGACCCAGTACTTC.

The chain is built from TRBV5-1 and TRBJ1-1, with D perhaps matching TRBD1 (6 bases). Trimming pared 0 bases from V and 0 bases from J, leaving 9 bases between. The germline gives CDR1 SGHRS, CDR2 YFSETQ. The CDR3 has 15 residues. CDR3 coding DNA: TGCGCCAGCAGCTTGGTTACAGGGATGAACACTGAAGCTTTCTTT. It encodes CASSLVTGMNTEAFF.

The rearrangement links TRBV27 to TRBJ2-1; D ambiguous. Trimming took off 7 bases at V and 8 bases at J, with 18 bases between the two ends. The CDR3 sequence is 14 residues long. Per the germline V gene, CDR1 is MNHEY and CDR2 is SMNVEV (reference sequence). CDR3 sequence: CASTPSRVGDEQFF. The CDR3 coding sequence is TGTGCCAGCACTCCCTCCAGAGTCGGAGATGAGCAGTTCTTC.

This clone was found a few times. The gene calls are TRBV6-1 and TRBJ2-3, with TRBD2 matching 12 bases. CDR3 size: 17 residues. J was trimmed by 3 bases and V by 2 bases; bases with no gene match: 6. Germline lookup yields CDR1 MNHNS and CDR2 SASEGT. The DNA of the CDR3 is TGTGCCAGCAGTGAATTACTAGCGGGAGGAACTACAGATACGCAGTATTTT. Encoded protein: CASSELLAGGTTDTQYF.

V and J are TRBV6-6 and TRBJ1-2, with D perhaps TRBD1 (6 bases). Looked up from germline, CDR1 is MNHNY and CDR2 is SVGAGI (reference sequence). V was trimmed by 3 bases and J by 6 bases, leaving 11 bases between them. This CDR3 contains 13 residues. This CDR3 is CASSYGTRDGYTF. The DNA of the CDR3 is TGTGCCAGCAGTTATGGGACACGGGATGGCTACACCTTC.

The V and J genes are TRBV6-1 and TRBJ2-7; a weak D match, TRBD2 (6 bases). The CDR3 is 14 amino acids. With 8 bases removed from V and 1 base from J, the gap between germline ends came to 15 bases. CDR1 is MNHNS and CDR2 is SASEGT in the germline V gene. The CDR3 loop is CASYPGVGSYEQYF. CDR3 nucleotide sequence: TGTGCCAGCTATCCGGGAGTCGGGTCCTACGAGCAGTACTTC.

The chain couples TRBV7-6 to TRBJ2-2, with a possible D match to TRBD1 (6 bases). Germline lookup yields CDR1 SGHVS and CDR2 FNYEAQ. The germline V and J ends were trimmed by 5 bases and 7 bases, with 17 bases remaining between them. This CDR3 has 15 amino acids. The CDR3 coding sequence is TGTGCCAGCAGCCAGACAGGAAGCCTCGGCGGGGAGCTGTTTTTT. Protein product: CASSQTGSLGGELFF.

The chain combines TRBV7-9 with TRBJ2-1, with D uncertain. Germline V gene data show CDR1 as SEHNR and CDR2 as FQNEAQ (reference sequence). Between the trimmed V and J ends, which lost 3 bases and 0 bases, there was a span of 9 bases. The CDR3 is 15 amino acids. CDR3: CASSFLRSSYNEQFF. CDR3 sequence (DNA): TGTGCCAGCAGCTTTCTCCGGAGCTCCTACAATGAGCAGTTCTTC.

The V and J genes are TRBV5-1 and TRBJ1-5, with D uncertain. The CDR3 extends over 15 amino acids. The V end lost 3 bases, the J end lost 0 bases, and 10 bases lay between the germline ends. Germline lookup yields CDR1 SGHRS and CDR2 YFSETQ. The CDR3 DNA reads TGCGCCAGCAGCTGGTACGGGGATAGCAATCAGCCCCAGCATTTT. It is translated as CASSWYGDSNQPQHF.

The chain joins TRBV29-1 to TRBJ2-2, with unresolved D. The germline CDR1 and CDR2 sequences are SQVTM and ANQGSEA. Trimming took off 5 bases at V and 5 bases at J, with 3 bases between the two ends. The CDR3 consists of 10 residues. CDR3 in amino acids: CSVLTGELFF. As DNA, the CDR3 is TGCAGCGTTCTTACCGGGGAGCTGTTTTTT.

The rearrangement uses TRBV5-4 and TRBJ2-3, with unresolved D. V was clipped by 4 bases and J by 4 bases, with 7 bases between them. This CDR3 comprises 12 residues. CDR1 and CDR2 from the germline V gene are SGHNT and YYREEE (reference sequence). CDR3 sequence reads: CASSDLPDTQYF. The CDR3 coding sequence is TGTGCCAGCAGCGACCTTCCAGATACGCAGTATTTT.